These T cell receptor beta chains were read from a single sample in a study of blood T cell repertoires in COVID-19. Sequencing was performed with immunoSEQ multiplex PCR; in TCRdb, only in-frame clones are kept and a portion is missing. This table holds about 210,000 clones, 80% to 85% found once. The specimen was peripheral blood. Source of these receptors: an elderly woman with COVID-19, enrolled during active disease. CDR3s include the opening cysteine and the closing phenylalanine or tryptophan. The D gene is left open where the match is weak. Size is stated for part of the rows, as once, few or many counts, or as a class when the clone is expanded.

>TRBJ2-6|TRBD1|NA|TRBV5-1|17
TGCGCCAGCAGCTCGGACAGGGGATCTACTGGGGCCAACGTCCTGACTTTC
CASSSDRGSTGANVLTF
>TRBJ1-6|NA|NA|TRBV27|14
TGTGCCAGCAGTTTAGGGCAAGACAGTTCACCCCTCCACTTT
CASSLGQDSSPLHF
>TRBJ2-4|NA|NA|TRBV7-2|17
TGTGCCAGCAGCCCTGCCGGGCCCCACAGGGCCAAAAACATTCAGTACTTC
CASSPAGPHRAKNIQYF
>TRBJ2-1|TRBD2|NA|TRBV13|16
TGTGCCAGCAGCTTCTACCCTAGCGGGGGGGCCGCTGAGCAGTTCTTC
CASSFYPSGGAAEQFF
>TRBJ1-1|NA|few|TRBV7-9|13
TGTGCCAGCAGCCCACAACAGGTGGAGAAAGCTTTCTTT
CASSPQQVEKAFF
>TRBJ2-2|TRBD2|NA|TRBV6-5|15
TGTGCCAGCAGAGTGGGAGGGGAGGACACCGGGGAGCTGTTTTTT
CASRVGGEDTGELFF
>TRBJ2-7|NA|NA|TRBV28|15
TGTGCCAGCAGTCGCAGGGACTCCAGCTCCTACGAGCAGTACTTC
CASSRRDSSSYEQYF
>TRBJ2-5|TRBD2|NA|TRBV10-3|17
TGTGCCATCAGTGAGTCGCCGCCGGGGGGGGCCATGGAGACCCAGTACTTC
CAISESPPGGAMETQYF
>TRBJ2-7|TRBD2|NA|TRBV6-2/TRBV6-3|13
TGTGCCAGCAGTTACATAGCGGGCTACGAGCAGTACTTC
CASSYIAGYEQYF
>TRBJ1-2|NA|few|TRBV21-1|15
TGTGCCAGCAGCAAAGCAGTAGTCAACCCCTATGGCTACACCTTC
CASSKAVVNPYGYTF
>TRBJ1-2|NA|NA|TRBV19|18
TGTGCCAGTAGTAATCCCGGGACACTGACGTTACTTAACTATGGCTACACCTTC
CASSNPGTLTLLNYGYTF
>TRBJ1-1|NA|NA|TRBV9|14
TGTGCCAGCAGCGTAGCACCTTCGGACACTGAAGCTTTCTTT
CASSVAPSDTEAFF
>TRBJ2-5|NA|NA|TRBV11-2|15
TGTGCCAGCAGCTTAGTGCGGGGAACCAGGGAGACCCAGTACTTC
CASSLVRGTRETQYF
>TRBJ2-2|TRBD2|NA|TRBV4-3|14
TGCGCCAGCAGAGGACTAGCGAACACCGGGGAGCTGTTTTTT
CASRGLANTGELFF
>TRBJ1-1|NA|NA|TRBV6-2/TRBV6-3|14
TGTGCCAGCAGTTACTTATCCTCGAACACTGAAGCTTTCTTT
CASSYLSSNTEAFF
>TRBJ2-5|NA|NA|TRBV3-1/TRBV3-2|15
TGTGCCAGCAGCCATAGAAGGGGAACCCAAGAGACCCAGTACTTC
CASSHRRGTQETQYF
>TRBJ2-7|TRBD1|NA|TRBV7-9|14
TGTGCCAGCAGCAAGGGGGACAGGGTCTACGAGCAGTACTTC
CASSKGDRVYEQYF
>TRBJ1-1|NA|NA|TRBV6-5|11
TGTGCCAGCAGCCGAGACACTGAAGCTTTCTTT
CASSRDTEAFF
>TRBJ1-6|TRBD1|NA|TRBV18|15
TGTGCCAGCTCACCACCGACAGGGGATAATTCACCCCTCCACTTT
CASSPPTGDNSPLHF
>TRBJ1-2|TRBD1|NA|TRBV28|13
TGTGCCACCGCAGCCCAGACAGGGTTTGGCTACACCTTC
CATAAQTGFGYTF
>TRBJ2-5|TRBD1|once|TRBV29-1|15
TGCAGCATCAGGCCGGGACAGGGTAATTTGGAGACCCAGTACTTC
CSIRPGQGNLETQYF
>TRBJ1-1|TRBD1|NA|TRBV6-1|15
TGTGCCAGCAGTGAGAGGGACAGGGGGCGGGATGAAGCTTTCTTT
CASSERDRGRDEAFF
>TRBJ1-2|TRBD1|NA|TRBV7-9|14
TGTGCCAGCAGCATTGGACAGGGTTTCTATGGCTACACCTTC
CASSIGQGFYGYTF
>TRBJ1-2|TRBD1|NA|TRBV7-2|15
TGTGCCAGCAGCAAAGGACAGGGGGAGGACTATGGCTACACCTTC
CASSKGQGEDYGYTF
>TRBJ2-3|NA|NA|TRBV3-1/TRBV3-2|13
TGTGCCAGCGGACAGCTTAGCACAGATACGCAGTATTTT
CASGQLSTDTQYF
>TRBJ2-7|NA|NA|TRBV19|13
TGTGCCAGTAGTATAGGGCAGGGCTACGAGCAGTACTTC
CASSIGQGYEQYF
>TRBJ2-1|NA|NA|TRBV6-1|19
TGTGCCAGCAGTGAATTCCTCGGGGGACTCCTTAGCTCCTACAATGAGCAGTTCTTC
CASSEFLGGLLSSYNEQFF
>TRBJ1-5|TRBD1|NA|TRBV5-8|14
TGTGCCAGCAGCTTGGACAGGGGGAATCAGCCCCAGCATTTT
CASSLDRGNQPQHF